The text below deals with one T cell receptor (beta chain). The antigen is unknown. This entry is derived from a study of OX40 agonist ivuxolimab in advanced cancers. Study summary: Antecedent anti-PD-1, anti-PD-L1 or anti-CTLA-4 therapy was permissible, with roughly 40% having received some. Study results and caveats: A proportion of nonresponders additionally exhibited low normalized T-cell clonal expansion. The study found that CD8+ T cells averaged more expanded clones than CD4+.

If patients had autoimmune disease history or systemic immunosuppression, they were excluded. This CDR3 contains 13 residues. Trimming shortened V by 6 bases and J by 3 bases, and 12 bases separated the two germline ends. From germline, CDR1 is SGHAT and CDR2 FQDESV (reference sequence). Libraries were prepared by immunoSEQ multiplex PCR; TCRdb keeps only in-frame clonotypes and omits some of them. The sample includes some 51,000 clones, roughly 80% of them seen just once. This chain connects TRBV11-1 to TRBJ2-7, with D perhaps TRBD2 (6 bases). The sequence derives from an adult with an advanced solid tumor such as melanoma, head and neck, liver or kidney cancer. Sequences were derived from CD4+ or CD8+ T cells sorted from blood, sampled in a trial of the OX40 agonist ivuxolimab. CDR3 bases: TGTGCCAGCAGTTCGGGACTTTACTACGAGCAGTACTTC. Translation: CASSSGLYYEQYF.